These 27 T cell receptor beta chains came from one sample sequenced in a study of T-cell memory formation after mild COVID-19. TCRdb used MiXCR to reprocess the 5' RACE reads, holding one entry per CDR3 protein. The sample shows around 300,000 distinct CDR3 sequences, roughly an eighth of them seen only once. Source material: PBMCs or a T cell subset sorted from them (not recorded which). Every receptor here comes from a man in his late teens or twenties who had mild COVID-19 (a few samples of this study predate the infection). Cell type and time point are not known.

There are a few counts of this clonotype. V usage is TRBV4-2 and J usage is TRBJ2-1, with a tentative D call TRBD2 (5 bases). The V gene lost 0 bases and the J gene lost 0 bases, with 9 bases spanning the gap. The germline gives CDR1 LGHNA, CDR2 YNFKEQ. The CDR3 has 16 amino acids. The CDR3 DNA sequence: TGTGCCAGCAGCCAAGAACCGGGGAGCTCCTACAATGAGCAGTTCTTC. Its translation is CASSQEPGSSYNEQFF.

This clonotype was seen more than once but under ten times. The chain combines TRBV6-5 with TRBJ2-2, with 7 bases aligning to TRBD1. Germline loops: CDR1 MNHEY, CDR2 SVGAGI. Trimming removed 6 bases from V and 4 bases from J; junction bases left unmatched: 11. CDR3 length equals 16 residues. CDR3 protein: CASRTLRQGITGELFF. CDR3 DNA: TGTGCCAGCAGGACCCTGAGACAGGGCATCACCGGGGAGCTGTTTTTT.

This chain connects TRBV20-1 to TRBJ1-4; D not resolved. Trimming removed 1 base from V and 0 bases from J, with 9 bases in between. There are 15 residues in the CDR3. Germline CDR1 DFQATT, CDR2 SNEGSKA (reference sequence). The CDR3 spells CSARARDATNEKLFF. The DNA for the CDR3 is TGCAGTGCTAGAGCTCGTGATGCAACTAATGAAAAACTGTTTTTT.

The table lists this clonotype with a few counts. This chain joins TRBV9 and TRBJ1-2; D uncertain. The CDR3 extends over 11 amino acids. CDR1 and CDR2 (germline): SGDLS, YYNGEE. The V gene lost 1 base and the J gene lost 14 bases, with 12 bases spanning the gap. The CDR3 loop reads CASSVPGGQTF. The CDR3 DNA reads TGTGCCAGCAGCGTACCAGGCGGCCAAACCTTC.

This clonotype was seen at least ten times. The chain links TRBV11-2 to TRBJ2-7, with a tentative D call TRBD1 (6 bases). V was cut by 5 bases and J by 2 bases, with 13 bases left in between. The germline V gene encodes CDR1 SGHAT and CDR2 FQNNGV. The CDR3 contains 14 residues. The CDR3 DNA is TGTGCCAGCAGCACAGACAGGCTAACCTACGAGCAGTACTTC. It codes for CASSTDRLTYEQYF.

CDR3 sequence: CASSPPRGGMGSTGELFF. The CDR3 DNA sequence: TGCGCCAGCAGCCCACCCCGGGGGGGAATGGGTAGCACCGGGGAGCTGTTTTTT. The chain uses TRBV4-3 and TRBJ2-2, with TRBD2 matching 8 bases. With V trimmed by 4 bases and J by 4 bases, 14 bases remained unmatched. The CDR3 covers 18 residues. CDR1 is LGHNA and CDR2 is YSLEER in the germline V gene.

The chain uses TRBV6-5 and TRBJ1-2; 10 bases are a match to TRBD1. The V gene end was trimmed by 6 bases and the J gene end by 11 bases; junction bases not matched to a gene: 15. The CDR3 is 15 residues long. CDR1 and CDR2 from the germline V gene are MNHEY and SVGAGI. The DNA for the CDR3 is TGTGCCAGCAGCACCACCGGGACAGGGGAAGGACCTTACACCTTC. This gives the protein CASSTTGTGEGPYTF.

This clonotype turned up a few times. The CDR3 DNA follows: TGTGCCAGCAGTTACCTGAGCACAGGGTTTGTTGAGCAGTTCTTC. Encoded protein: CASSYLSTGFVEQFF. The chain combines TRBV6-2 or TRBV6-3 with TRBJ2-1; TRBD1 might be the D (6 bases). The CDR3 is 15 residues long. The germline gives CDR1 MNHEY, CDR2 SVGEGT. Trimming took 2 bases from V and 9 from J, leaving 17 bases between them.

Points on this clonotype: A much larger clone differs from this one at a single base, so this may be a read error. The gene calls are TRBV10-3 and TRBJ2-1; 9 nucleotides match TRBD2. The CDR3 is 13 residues long. After removal of 10 bases from V and 5 bases from J, the junction contained 6 bases not matched to a gene. Germline V gene data show CDR1 as ENHRY and CDR2 as SYGVKD. This CDR3 reads CATLAGCNNEQFF. In DNA form, the CDR3 reads TGTGCCACCCTAGCGGGGTGTAACAATGAGCAGTTCTTC.

This clonotype was counted between two and nine times. This sequence joins TRBV12-3 or TRBV12-4 and TRBJ2-3, with TRBD1 identical over 9 bases. The V segment lost 3 bases and the J segment 3 bases; nucleotides outside the gene matches: 4. The CDR3 has 15 residues. The CDR3 bases are TGTGCCAGCAGTTTGTGGGACAGGGAGACAGATACGCAGTATTTT. This gives the protein CASSLWDRETDTQYF.

In this sample, this clonotype turned up many times. This chain joins TRBV12-3 or TRBV12-4 and TRBJ1-3; D gene unclear. CDR3 length: 13 amino acids. Trimming stripped 2 bases from V and 2 bases from J, with 4 bases between. The CDR3: CASSLFAGNTIYF. The CDR3 coding sequence is TGTGCCAGCAGTTTATTTGCTGGAAACACCATATATTTT.

J is TRBJ2-1 and V is TRBV20-1; TRBD2 aligns across 7 bases. Germline V gives CDR1 DFQATT, CDR2 SNEGSKA (reference sequence). Unmatched junction bases numbered 19, after V lost 8 bases and J lost 6 bases. The CDR3 has 16 residues. CDR3 nucleotides: TGCAGTTCAGCAAAACCTCTTCGGGGGGTCCCCAATGAGCAGTTCTTC. It specifies CSSAKPLRGVPNEQFF.

The V and J genes are TRBV6-1 and TRBJ2-2; TRBD1 or TRBD2 may be the D gene (5 bases each). CDR3 length: 13 residues. V lost 11 bases, J lost 2 bases, and 12 bases lay in between. From germline, CDR1 is MNHNS and CDR2 SASEGT. CDR3 nucleotide sequence: TGTGCCGGGGACGACAGAAACACCGGGGAGCTGTTTTTT. It encodes CAGDDRNTGELFF.

CDR3 DNA sequence: TGTGCCAGTAGTATCGGTCAAAAACTCACTGAAGCTTTCTTT. Its translation: CASSIGQKLTEAFF. The chain couples TRBV19 to TRBJ1-1; no clear D. Germline assignment: CDR1 LNHDA and CDR2 SQIVND (reference sequence). The CDR3 sequence is 14 residues long. Trimming shortened V by 3 bases and J by 4 bases, and 12 bases separated the two germline ends.

The rearrangement uses TRBV4-2 and TRBJ1-3; D call uncertain. The germline V gene encodes CDR1 LGHNA and CDR2 YNFKEQ. V gave up 4 bases and J gave up 0 bases, with 10 bases separating them. The CDR3 covers 15 residues. CDR3 loop: CASSLTKSSGNTIYF. In nucleotides, the CDR3 is TGTGCCAGCAGCCTAACCAAGAGCTCTGGAAACACCATATATTTT.

The chain couples TRBV6-2 or TRBV6-3 to TRBJ2-7; 8 bases are a match to TRBD1. CDR1 MNHEY and CDR2 SVGEGT come from the germline V gene. The CDR3 consists of 15 residues. V lost 0 bases and J lost 2; bases outside the gene matches: 3. The CDR3 bases are TGTGCCAGCAGTTACTCGAGGACAGGGACCTACGAGCAGTACGTC. Translating gives CASSYSRTGTYEQYV.

This clonotype was counted between two and nine times. The chain carries TRBV7-2 and TRBJ1-5, with TRBD1 as a possible D gene (5 bases). This CDR3 is built from 16 residues. Germline V CDR1 and CDR2: SGHTA, FQGNSA. Trimming pared 1 base from V and 0 bases from J, leaving 10 bases between. The CDR3 spells CASSLVDDSSNQPQHF. CDR3 bases: TGTGCCAGCAGCTTAGTAGATGACAGTAGCAATCAGCCCCAGCATTTT.

The rearrangement joins TRBV21-1 to TRBJ1-3. TRBV21-1 corresponds to a pseudogene. The CDR3 length is 16 residues. The CDR3 protein is CASSNLTHTEENTIYF. The CDR3 region has the DNA TGTGCCAGCAGCAACTTAACGCACACCGAAGAAAACACCATATATTTT.

The rearrangement links TRBV4-1 to TRBJ2-2; D possibly corresponds to TRBD1 (7 bases). This CDR3 contains 16 residues. V lost 4 bases and J 4 bases, leaving 16 bases between the germline ends. Per the germline V gene, CDR1 is MGHRA and CDR2 is YSYEKL. This CDR3 is CASSRLTGTPTGELFF. Here the CDR3 DNA reads TGCGCCAGCAGCCGACTGACAGGGACTCCCACCGGGGAGCTGTTTTTT.

J is TRBJ2-7 and V is TRBV9; no definite D call. The CDR3 loop spans 12 amino acids. V lost 4 bases to trimming and J lost 5 bases, with 10 bases between them. Germline V gene lookup returns CDR1 SGDLS and CDR2 YYNGEE. CDR3 in amino acids: CASSKGLNEQYF. The CDR3 DNA follows: TGTGCCAGCAGCAAGGGCTTGAACGAGCAGTACTTC. Variable domain in full (rest from reference TRBV9 and TRBJ2-7): DSGVTQTPKHLITATGQRVTLRCSPRSGDLSVYWYQQSLDQGLQFLIQYYNGEERAKGNILERFSAQQFPDLHSELNLSSLELGDSALYFCASSKGLNEQYFGPGTRLTVT.

The chain couples TRBV30 to TRBJ1-2; D is undetermined. The V gene's germline CDR1 is GTSNPN and CDR2 SVGIG (reference sequence). Trimming removed 0 bases at V and 3 bases at J, with 17 bases between. The CDR3 totals 16 residues. DNA for the CDR3: TGTGCCTGGAGTGTAAGGTGGAGCGGGAAGGACTATGGCTACACCTTC. It specifies CAWSVRWSGKDYGYTF.

This chain connects TRBV20-1 to TRBJ1-5; D unresolved. The length of the CDR3 is 15 residues. V was clipped by 2 bases and J by 4 bases, with 15 bases between them. CDR1 and CDR2 from the germline V gene are DFQATT and SNEGSKA (reference sequence). The CDR3 spells CSARYGPGENQPQHF. The CDR3 DNA sequence: TGCAGTGCTAGATATGGTCCGGGCGAGAATCAGCCCCAGCATTTT.

This clonotype has more than one count but fewer than ten. The chain has TRBV7-6 and TRBJ2-7; 7 positions agree with TRBD1. Germline loops: CDR1 SGHVS, CDR2 FNYEAQ. There are 13 residues in the CDR3. V trimming: 8 bases; J trimming: 7 bases; junction bases outside the gene matches: 11. The CDR3 region is CASGVYRGGEQYF. CDR3 coding DNA: TGTGCCAGCGGGGTGTACAGGGGTGGGGAGCAGTACTTC. Together with reference TRBV7-6 and TRBJ2-7, the CDR3 gives the full variable domain: GAGVSQSPRYKVTKRGQDVALRCDPISGHVSLYWYRQALGQGPEFLTYFNYEAQQDKSGLPNDRFSAERPEGSISTLTIQRTEQRDSAMYRCASGVYRGGEQYFGPGTRLTVT.

This clonotype was seen more than once but under ten times. The rearrangement links TRBV9 to TRBJ2-5, with TRBD1 matching 10 bases. J lost 5 bases, V lost 0 bases, and 7 bases had no gene match. Germline assignment: CDR1 SGDLS and CDR2 YYNGEE. The CDR3 contains 16 residues. CDR3 amino acids: CASSVAGTGAEETQYF. The CDR3 DNA is TGTGCCAGCAGCGTAGCTGGGACAGGGGCCGAGGAGACCCAGTACTTC.

This clonotype was counted between two and nine times. The genes are TRBV27 and TRBJ2-2; TRBD1 matches 8 bases. J lost 3 bases, V lost 5 bases, and 11 bases had no gene match. Germline values: CDR1 MNHEY, CDR2 SMNVEV (reference sequence). This CDR3 comprises 17 residues. The CDR3 sequence is CASSQSRQGWDTGELFF. In DNA form, the CDR3 reads TGTGCCAGCAGTCAATCTCGACAGGGGTGGGACACCGGGGAGCTGTTTTTT.

The CDR3 loop is CASSQDRTREDTQYF. CDR3 nucleotide sequence: TGCGCCAGCAGCCAAGATCGGACTAGGGAAGATACGCAGTATTTT. The chain employs TRBV4-3 and TRBJ2-3; 7 bases match TRBD2. The trim removed 0 bases at V and 5 bases at J, leaving 5 bases unmatched. CDR3 length: 15 amino acids. Per germline, CDR1 LGHNA and CDR2 YSLEER.

This chain connects TRBV5-1 to TRBJ2-3; D possibly matches TRBD1 or TRBD2 (5 bases each). The CDR3 length is 16 residues. Germline assignment: CDR1 SGHRS and CDR2 YFSETQ. Deletions cut 2 bases from V and 7 bases from J, with 20 bases between. The CDR3 region has the DNA TGCGCCAGCAGCTTAGTTGGGGGAGTGGGGTTGAATACGCAGTATTTT. It specifies CASSLVGGVGLNTQYF.